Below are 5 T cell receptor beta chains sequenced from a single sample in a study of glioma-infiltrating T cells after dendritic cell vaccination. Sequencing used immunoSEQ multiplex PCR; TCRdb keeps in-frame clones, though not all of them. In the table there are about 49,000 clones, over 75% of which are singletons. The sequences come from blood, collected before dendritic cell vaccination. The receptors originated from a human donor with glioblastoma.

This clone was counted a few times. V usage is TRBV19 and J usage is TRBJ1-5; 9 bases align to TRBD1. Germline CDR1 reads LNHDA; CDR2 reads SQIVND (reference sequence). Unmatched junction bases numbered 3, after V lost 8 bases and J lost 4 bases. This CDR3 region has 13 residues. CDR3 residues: CASSGTGNQPQHF. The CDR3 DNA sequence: TGTGCCAGTTCCGGGACAGGGAATCAGCCCCAGCATTTT.

The CDR3 region is CASSGARGSGDTQYF. The DNA of the CDR3 is TGTGCCAGCAGCGGCGCTAGGGGGAGTGGAGATACGCAGTATTTT. The chain employs TRBV9 and TRBJ2-3, with a weak D call TRBD1 (6 bases). Germline V CDR1 and CDR2: SGDLS, YYNGEE. V was pared by 3 bases and J by 5 bases, with 16 bases between. The CDR3 has 15 amino acids.

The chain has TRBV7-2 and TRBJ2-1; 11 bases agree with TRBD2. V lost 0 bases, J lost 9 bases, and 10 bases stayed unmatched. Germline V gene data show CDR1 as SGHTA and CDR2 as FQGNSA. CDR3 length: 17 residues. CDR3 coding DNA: TGTGCCAGCAGCTTAGCCCCAGGGACTAGCGGTCGGAGTGAGCAGTTCTTC. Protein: CASSLAPGTSGRSEQFF.

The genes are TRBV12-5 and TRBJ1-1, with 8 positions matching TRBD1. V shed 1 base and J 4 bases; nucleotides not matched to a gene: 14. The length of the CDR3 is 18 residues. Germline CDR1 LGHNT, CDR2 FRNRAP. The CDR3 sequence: CASGLASPQGARSTEAFF. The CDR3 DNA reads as TGTGCTAGTGGTTTGGCCTCGCCTCAGGGGGCAAGGAGCACTGAAGCTTTCTTT.

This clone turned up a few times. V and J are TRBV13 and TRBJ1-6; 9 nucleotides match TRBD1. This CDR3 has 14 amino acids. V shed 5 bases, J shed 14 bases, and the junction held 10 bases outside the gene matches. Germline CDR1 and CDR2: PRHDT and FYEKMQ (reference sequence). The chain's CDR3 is CASSPGQGYPTLHF. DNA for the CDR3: TGTGCCAGCAGCCCAGGACAGGGGTATCCAACCCTCCACTTT.